Given below is one TCR beta chain in context. Its matching antigen is unknown. These data are taken from a study of shared clonotypes between healthy human individuals. The assay was immunoSEQ multiplex PCR, and TCRdb's table has in-frame clones only and misses some. The data show about 680,000 clones, approximately 79% seen once. General observations from the study: Owing to a small donor count, the genetic and exposure-history diversity represented was limited. Across subsets, estimated richness was generally greater for naive than for memory populations.

The trim removed 5 bases at V and 0 bases at J, leaving 6 bases unmatched. Germline V gene data show CDR1 as MDHEN and CDR2 as SYDVKM. CDR3 size: 16 residues. This clonotype originated in a woman aged 25 to 39 in good health. The chain couples TRBV28 to TRBJ2-1; 8 bases agree with TRBD1. The specimen sequenced was memory CD4+ T cells sorted from blood. Subset here: CD45RA-negative fraction. The CDR3 DNA follows: TGTGCCAGCAGTGGACAGGGAAAGAGCTCCTACAATGAGCAGTTCTTC. Translation gives CASSGQGKSSYNEQFF.